This record concerns one TCR beta chain sequence. What it recognizes is unknown. The data originate from a study of cytotoxic CD8 clonotypes in ibrutinib-treated CLL. On the study more broadly: Patients attained 25 or so partial and 2 complete responses; at median around 5.5 years, 14 remained remitted while approximately twelve progressed. The authors obtained response samples at a median of about 13 months of treatment, range 6 to 36. Study results and limitations: Baseline clonality exceeded age-matched healthy donors and tracked circulating CD8+ T-cell counts. Clonality increased at ibrutinib response and stayed stable in sustained remission. At progression, however, it fell back toward baseline.

Here immunoSEQ multiplex PCR was the method, and the copy in TCRdb shows in-frame clones only, minus some. The profile shows under 200,000 clones, around 80% of them singletons. V dropped 8 bases and J dropped 5 bases, with 15 bases sitting between them. This CDR3 spans 13 amino acids. The V gene's germline CDR1 is MNHEY and CDR2 SMNVEV (reference sequence). This receptor was taken from a human donor with chronic lymphocytic leukemia. The starting material was PBMCs, obtained after 24 months of ibrutinib treatment. This sequence joins TRBV27 and TRBJ1-1; D not resolved. The DNA for the CDR3 is TGTGCCAGCCTGGGTGGGAGAAGGACTGAAGCTTTCTTT. Translation: CASLGGRRTEAFF.